The subject of this entry is one TCR beta chain. Its antigen is unknown. This entry is derived from a study of T cells after yellow fever vaccination. Whole-study findings and limits: Booster sampling recovered most clones from primary vaccination (approximately 96% CD4, around 88% CD8). Faster peaking, at day 5 versus 15, marked a secondary response that was weaker. There was a small share of clonotypes that showed up in both the CD4 and CD8 compartments.

Conversion of TCR transcripts into cDNA relied on 5'RACE template switching, which added a universal primer site and UMIs. MiXCR, applied by TCRdb to the 5' RACE reads, yields one record per CDR3 protein. There are a few hundred thousand distinct CDR3 sequences in the sample; around 6.8% occur only once, and roughly a sixth lies in the top ten. The source is a man aged 18 to 30 who received the YFV17D yellow fever vaccine. Material: PBMCs, obtained roughly 45 days after the first yellow fever vaccination.

CDR3 DNA: TGCAGCGTGGGGGGACAGGCTGCGGGGAGGGGGGTCATAAGGTACAATGAGCAGTTCTTC. The encoded protein is CSVGGQAAGRGVIRYNEQFF. The rearrangement links TRBV29-1 to TRBJ2-1; possibly TRBD1 for D (8 bases). CDR3 length equals 20 residues. Trimming pared 6 bases from V and 4 bases from J, leaving 34 bases between. Germline loops: CDR1 SQVTM, CDR2 ANQGSEA.